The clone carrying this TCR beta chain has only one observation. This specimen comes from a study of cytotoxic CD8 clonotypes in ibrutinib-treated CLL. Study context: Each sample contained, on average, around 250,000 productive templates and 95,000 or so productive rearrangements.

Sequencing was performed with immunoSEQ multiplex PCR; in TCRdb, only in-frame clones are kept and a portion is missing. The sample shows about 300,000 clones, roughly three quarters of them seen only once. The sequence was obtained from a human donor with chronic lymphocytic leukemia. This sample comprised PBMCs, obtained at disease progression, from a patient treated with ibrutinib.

DNA of the CDR3: TGTGCCAGCAGCTTGGCCAGGGGAAGCTCCTACGAGCAGTACTTC. Translated: CASSLARGSSYEQYF. The genes are TRBV11-1 and TRBJ2-7; D is perhaps TRBD1 (6 bases). V shed 3 bases and J shed 0 bases, with 12 bases lying between them. The CDR3 totals 15 residues. Germline CDR1 reads SGHAT; CDR2 reads FQDESV (reference sequence). The full variable domain, its missing parts supplied by reference TRBV11-1 and TRBJ2-7, is EAEVAQSPRYKITEKSQAVAFWCDPISGHATLYWYRQILGQGPELLVQFQDESVVDDSQLPKDRFSAERLKGVDSTLKIQPAELGDSAMYLCASSLARGSSYEQYFGPGTRLTVT.